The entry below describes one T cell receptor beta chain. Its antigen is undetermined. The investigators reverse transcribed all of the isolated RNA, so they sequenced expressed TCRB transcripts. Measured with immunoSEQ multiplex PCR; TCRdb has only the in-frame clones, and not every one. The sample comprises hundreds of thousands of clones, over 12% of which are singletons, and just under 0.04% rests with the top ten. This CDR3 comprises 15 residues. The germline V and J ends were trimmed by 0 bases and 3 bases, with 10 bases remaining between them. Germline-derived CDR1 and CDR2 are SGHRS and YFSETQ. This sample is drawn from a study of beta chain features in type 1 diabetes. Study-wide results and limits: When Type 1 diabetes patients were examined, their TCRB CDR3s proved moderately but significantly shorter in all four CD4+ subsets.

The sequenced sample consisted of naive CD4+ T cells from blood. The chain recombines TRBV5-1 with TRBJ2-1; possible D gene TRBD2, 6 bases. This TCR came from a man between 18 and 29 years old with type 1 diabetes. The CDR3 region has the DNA TGCGCCAGCAGCTTGGGGCGGGGAGTCTACAATGAGCAGTTCTTC. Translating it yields CASSLGRGVYNEQFF.